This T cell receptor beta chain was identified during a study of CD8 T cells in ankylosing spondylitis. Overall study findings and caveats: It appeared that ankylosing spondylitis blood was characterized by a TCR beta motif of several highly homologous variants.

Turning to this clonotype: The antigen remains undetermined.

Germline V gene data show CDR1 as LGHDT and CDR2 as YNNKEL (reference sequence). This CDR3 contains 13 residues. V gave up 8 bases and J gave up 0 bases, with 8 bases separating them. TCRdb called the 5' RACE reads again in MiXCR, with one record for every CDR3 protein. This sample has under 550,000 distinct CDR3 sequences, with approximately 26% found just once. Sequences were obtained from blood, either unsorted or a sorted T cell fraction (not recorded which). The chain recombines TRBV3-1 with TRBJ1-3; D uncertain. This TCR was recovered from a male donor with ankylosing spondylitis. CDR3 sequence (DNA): TGTGCCAGCTCTCGATTCTCTGGAAACACCATATATTTT. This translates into CASSRFSGNTIYF.